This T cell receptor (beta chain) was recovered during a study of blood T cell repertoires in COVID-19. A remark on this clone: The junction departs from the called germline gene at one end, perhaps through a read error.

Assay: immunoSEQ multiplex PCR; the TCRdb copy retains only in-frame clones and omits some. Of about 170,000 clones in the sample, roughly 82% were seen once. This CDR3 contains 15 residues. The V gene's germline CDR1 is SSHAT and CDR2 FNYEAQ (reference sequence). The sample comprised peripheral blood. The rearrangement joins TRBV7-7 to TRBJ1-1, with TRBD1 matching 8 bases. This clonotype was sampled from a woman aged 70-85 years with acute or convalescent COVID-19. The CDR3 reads CASSPQGVGNTEAFF. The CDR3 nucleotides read TGTGCTAGCAGCCCACAGGGGGTCGGGAACACTGAAGCTTTCTTT.